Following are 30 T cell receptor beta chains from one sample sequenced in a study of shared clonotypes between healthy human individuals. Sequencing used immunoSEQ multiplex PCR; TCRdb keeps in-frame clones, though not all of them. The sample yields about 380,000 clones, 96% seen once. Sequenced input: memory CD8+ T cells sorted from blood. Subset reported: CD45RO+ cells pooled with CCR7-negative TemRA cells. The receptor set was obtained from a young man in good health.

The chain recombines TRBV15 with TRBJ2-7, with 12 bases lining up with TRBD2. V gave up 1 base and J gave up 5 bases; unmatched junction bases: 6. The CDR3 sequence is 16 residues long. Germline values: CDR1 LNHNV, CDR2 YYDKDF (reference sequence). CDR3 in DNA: TGTGCCACCAGCAGAGGGCTAGCGGGAGGGAAGAACGAGCAGTACTTC. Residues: CATSRGLAGGKNEQYF.

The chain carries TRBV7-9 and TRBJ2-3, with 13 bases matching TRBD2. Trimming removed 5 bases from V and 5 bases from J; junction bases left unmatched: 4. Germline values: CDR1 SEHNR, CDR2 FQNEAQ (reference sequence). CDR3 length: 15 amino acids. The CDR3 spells CASSTSGRAGDTQYF. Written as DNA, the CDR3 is TGTGCCAGCAGCACTAGCGGGAGGGCAGGAGATACGCAGTATTTT. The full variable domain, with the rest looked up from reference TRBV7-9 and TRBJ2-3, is DTGVSQNPRHKITKRGQNVTFRCDPISEHNRLYWYRQTLGQGPEFLTYFQNEAQLEKSRLLSDRFSAERPKGSFSTLEIQRTEQGDSAMYLCASSTSGRAGDTQYFGPGTRLTVL.

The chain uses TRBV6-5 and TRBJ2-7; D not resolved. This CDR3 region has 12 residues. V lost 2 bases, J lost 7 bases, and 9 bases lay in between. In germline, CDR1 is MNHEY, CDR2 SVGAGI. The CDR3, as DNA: TGTGCCAGCAGTTACCATAGTGGAGAGCAGTACTTC. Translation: CASSYHSGEQYF.

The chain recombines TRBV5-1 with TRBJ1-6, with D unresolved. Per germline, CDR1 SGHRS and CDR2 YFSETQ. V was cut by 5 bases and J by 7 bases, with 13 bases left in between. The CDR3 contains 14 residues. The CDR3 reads CASSGSQRNSPLHF. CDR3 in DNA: TGCGCCAGCAGTGGGTCTCAAAGGAATTCACCCCTCCACTTT.

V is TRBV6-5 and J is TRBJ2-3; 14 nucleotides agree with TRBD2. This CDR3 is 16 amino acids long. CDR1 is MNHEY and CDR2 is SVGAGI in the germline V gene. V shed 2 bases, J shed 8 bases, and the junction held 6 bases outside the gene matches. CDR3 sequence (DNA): TGTGCCAGCAGTTACAGACTAGCGGGAGGGGCTGTTACGCAGTATTTT. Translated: CASSYRLAGGAVTQYF.

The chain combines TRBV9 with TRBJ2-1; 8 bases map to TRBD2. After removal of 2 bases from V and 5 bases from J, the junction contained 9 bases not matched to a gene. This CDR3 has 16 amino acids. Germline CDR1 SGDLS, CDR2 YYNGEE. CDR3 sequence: CASSVRQREWDNEQFF. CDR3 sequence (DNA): TGTGCCAGCAGCGTTAGGCAGCGGGAGTGGGACAATGAGCAGTTCTTC.

CDR3 region: CASSLMGAGDTQYF. The CDR3, as DNA: TGTGCCAGCAGTTTGATGGGGGCCGGAGATACGCAGTATTTT. The gene calls are TRBV27 and TRBJ2-3; weak D call: TRBD1 (6 bases). The V and J ends lost 3 bases and 5 bases respectively, with 12 bases between them. There are 14 residues in the CDR3. From germline, CDR1 is MNHEY and CDR2 SMNVEV (reference sequence).

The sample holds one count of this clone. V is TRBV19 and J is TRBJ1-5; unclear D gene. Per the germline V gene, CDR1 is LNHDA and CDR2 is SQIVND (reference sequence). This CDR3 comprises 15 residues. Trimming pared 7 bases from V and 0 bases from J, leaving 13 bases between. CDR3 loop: CASNWALYSNQPQHF. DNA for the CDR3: TGTGCCAGTAATTGGGCACTCTATAGCAATCAGCCCCAGCATTTT. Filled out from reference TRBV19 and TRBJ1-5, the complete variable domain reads DGGITQSPKYLFRKEGQNVTLSCEQNLNHDAMYWYRQDPGQGLRLIYYSQIVNDFQKGDIAEGYSVSREKKESFPLTVTSAQKNPTAFYLCASNWALYSNQPQHFGDGTRLSIL.

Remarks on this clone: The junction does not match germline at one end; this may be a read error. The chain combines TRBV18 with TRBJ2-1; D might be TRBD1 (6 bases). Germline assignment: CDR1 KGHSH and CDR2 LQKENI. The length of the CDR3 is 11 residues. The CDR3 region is CASSPAGVAVF. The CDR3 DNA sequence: TGTGCCAGCTCACCAGCAGGGGTGGCGGTCTTC.

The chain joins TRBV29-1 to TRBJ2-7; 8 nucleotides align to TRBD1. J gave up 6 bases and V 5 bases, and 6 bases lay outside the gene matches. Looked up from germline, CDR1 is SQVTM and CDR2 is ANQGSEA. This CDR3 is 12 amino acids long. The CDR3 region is CSVSQGAGEQYF. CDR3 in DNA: TGCAGCGTTTCCCAGGGGGCGGGCGAGCAGTACTTC.

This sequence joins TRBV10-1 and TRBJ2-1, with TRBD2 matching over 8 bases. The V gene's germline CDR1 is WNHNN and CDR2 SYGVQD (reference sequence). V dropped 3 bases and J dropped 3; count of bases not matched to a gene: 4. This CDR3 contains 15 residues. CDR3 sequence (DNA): TGCGCCAGCAGTGACGGGACTAGAGGCTACAATGAGCAGTTCTTC. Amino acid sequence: CASSDGTRGYNEQFF.

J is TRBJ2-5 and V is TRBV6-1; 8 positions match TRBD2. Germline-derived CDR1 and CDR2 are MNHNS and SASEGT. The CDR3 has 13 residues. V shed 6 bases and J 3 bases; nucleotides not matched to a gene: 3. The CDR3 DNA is TGTGCCAGCAGGGTACTAGCGGAAGAGACCCAGTACTTC. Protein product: CASRVLAEETQYF.

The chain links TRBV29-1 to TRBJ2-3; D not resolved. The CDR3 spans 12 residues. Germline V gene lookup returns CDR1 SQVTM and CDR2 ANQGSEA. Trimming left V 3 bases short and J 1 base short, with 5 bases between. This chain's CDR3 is CSVDAGTDTQYF. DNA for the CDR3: TGCAGCGTTGATGCAGGCACAGATACGCAGTATTTT.

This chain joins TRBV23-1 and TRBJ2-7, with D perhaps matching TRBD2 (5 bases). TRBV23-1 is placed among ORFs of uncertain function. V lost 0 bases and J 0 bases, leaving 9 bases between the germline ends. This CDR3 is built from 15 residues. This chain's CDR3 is CASSQSPRGSYEQYF. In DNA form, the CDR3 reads TGCGCCAGCAGTCAATCACCCCGGGGCTCCTACGAGCAGTACTTC.

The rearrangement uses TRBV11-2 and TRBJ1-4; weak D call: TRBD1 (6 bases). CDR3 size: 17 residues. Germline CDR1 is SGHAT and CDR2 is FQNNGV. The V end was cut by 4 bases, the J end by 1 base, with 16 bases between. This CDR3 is CASSWKEGRGTNEKLFF. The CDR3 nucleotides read TGTGCCAGCAGCTGGAAAGAGGGCAGGGGAACTAATGAAAAACTGTTTTTT.

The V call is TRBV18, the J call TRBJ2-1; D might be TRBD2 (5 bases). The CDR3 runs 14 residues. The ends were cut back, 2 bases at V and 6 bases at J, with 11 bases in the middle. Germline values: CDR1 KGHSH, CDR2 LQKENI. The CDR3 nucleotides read TGTGCCAGCTCACCAGACCTAGCAGGCAATGAGCAGTTCTTC. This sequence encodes CASSPDLAGNEQFF.

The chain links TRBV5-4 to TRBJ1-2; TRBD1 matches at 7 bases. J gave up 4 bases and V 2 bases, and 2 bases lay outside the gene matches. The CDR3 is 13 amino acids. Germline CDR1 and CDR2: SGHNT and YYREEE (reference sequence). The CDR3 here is CASSLQGPYGYTF. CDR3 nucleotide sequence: TGTGCCAGCAGCTTACAGGGGCCCTATGGCTACACCTTC.

The CDR3 here is CASSLDSGTDTQYF. CDR3 in DNA: TGTGCCAGCAGTTTGGATAGCGGGACAGATACGCAGTATTTT. The chain is built from TRBV28 and TRBJ2-3; 7 bases line up with TRBD2. Germline V gives CDR1 MDHEN, CDR2 SYDVKM. The V segment lost 3 bases and the J segment 3 bases; nucleotides outside the gene matches: 3. The CDR3 covers 14 residues. Together with reference TRBV28 and TRBJ2-3, the CDR3 gives the full variable domain: DVKVTQSSRYLVKRTGEKVFLECVQDMDHENMFWYRQDPGLGLRLIYFSYDVKMKEKGDIPEGYSVSREKKERFSLILESASTNQTSMYLCASSLDSGTDTQYFGPGTRLTVL.

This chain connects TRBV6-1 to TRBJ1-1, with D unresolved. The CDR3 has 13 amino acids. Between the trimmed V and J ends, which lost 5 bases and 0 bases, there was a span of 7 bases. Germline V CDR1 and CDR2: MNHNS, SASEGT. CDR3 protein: CASSPIMNTEAFF. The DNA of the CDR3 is TGTGCCAGCAGTCCCATAATGAACACTGAAGCTTTCTTT.

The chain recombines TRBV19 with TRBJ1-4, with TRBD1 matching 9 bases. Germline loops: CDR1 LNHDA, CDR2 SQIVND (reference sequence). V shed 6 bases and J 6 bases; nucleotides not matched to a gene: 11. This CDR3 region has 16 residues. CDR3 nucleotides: TGTGCCAGTAGCCGGGGACAGGGACCCTTACATGAAAAACTGTTTTTT. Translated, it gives CASSRGQGPLHEKLFF.

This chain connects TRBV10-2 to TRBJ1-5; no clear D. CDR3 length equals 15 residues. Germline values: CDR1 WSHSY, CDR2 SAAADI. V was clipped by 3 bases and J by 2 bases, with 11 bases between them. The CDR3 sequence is CASSEVGIRNQPQHF. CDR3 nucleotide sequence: TGCGCCAGCAGTGAAGTGGGGATCCGCAATCAGCCCCAGCATTTT.

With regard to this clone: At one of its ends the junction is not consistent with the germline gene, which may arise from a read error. The CDR3 region is CASSLAQGAEQFF. In DNA form, the CDR3 reads TGTGCTAGCAGCTTAGCGCAGGGGGCAGAGCAGTTCTTC. The chain employs TRBV7-7 and TRBJ2-1, with 8 bases that match TRBD1. In germline, CDR1 is SSHAT, CDR2 FNYEAQ (reference sequence). This CDR3 region has 13 residues.

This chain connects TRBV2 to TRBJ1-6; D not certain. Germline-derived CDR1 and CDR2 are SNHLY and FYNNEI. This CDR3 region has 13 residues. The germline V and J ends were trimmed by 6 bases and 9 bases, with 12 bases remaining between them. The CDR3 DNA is TGTGCCAGCAGAGACGACGAAGGTTCACCCCTCCACTTT. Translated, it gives CASRDDEGSPLHF.

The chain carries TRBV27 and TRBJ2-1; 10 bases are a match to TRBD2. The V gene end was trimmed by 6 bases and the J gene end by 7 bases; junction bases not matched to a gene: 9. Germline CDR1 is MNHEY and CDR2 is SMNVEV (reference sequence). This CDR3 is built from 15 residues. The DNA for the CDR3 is TGTGCCAGCAGGGTAGCGGGAGGCATAAGGAATGAGCAGTTCTTC. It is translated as CASRVAGGIRNEQFF.

CDR3 loop: CASSYRPTGEGNQPQHF. The CDR3 nucleotides are TGCGCCAGCAGCTATCGCCCCACGGGGGAAGGCAATCAGCCCCAGCATTTT. The chain has TRBV5-1 and TRBJ1-5; the D gene is possibly TRBD1 (5 bases). Germline CDR1 SGHRS, CDR2 YFSETQ. V shed 3 bases and J shed 2 bases, with 18 bases lying between them. The CDR3 is 17 amino acids. Using reference TRBV5-1 and TRBJ1-5 for the parts outside the CDR3, the full variable domain is KAGVTQTPRYLIKTRGQQVTLSCSPISGHRSVSWYQQTPGQGLQFLFEYFSETQRNKGNFPGRFSGRQFSNSRSEMNVSTLELGDSALYLCASSYRPTGEGNQPQHFGDGTRLSIL.

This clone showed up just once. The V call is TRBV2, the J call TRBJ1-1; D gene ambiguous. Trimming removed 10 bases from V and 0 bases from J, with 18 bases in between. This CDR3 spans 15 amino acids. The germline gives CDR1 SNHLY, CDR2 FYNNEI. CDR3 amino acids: CATSYYSGLNTEAFF. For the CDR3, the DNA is TGTGCCACCTCCTACTACAGCGGCTTGAACACTGAAGCTTTCTTT.

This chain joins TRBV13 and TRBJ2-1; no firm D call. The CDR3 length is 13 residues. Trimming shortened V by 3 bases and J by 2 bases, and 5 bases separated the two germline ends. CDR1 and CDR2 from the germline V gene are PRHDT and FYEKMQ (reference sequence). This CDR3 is CASSFSTYNEQFF. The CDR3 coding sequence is TGTGCCAGCAGCTTCAGCACCTACAATGAGCAGTTCTTC.

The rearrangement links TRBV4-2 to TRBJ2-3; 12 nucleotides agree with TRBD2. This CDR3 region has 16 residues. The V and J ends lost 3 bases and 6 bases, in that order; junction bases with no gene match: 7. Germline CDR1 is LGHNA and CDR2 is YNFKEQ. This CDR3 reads CASSHSSSGRDDTQYF. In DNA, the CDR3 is TGTGCCAGCAGCCACAGTTCTAGCGGGAGGGACGATACGCAGTATTTT.

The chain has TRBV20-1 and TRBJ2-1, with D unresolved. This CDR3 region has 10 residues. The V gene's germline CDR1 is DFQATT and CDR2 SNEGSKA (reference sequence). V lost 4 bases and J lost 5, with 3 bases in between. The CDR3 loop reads CSAKDNEQFF. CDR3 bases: TGCAGTGCTAAGGACAATGAGCAGTTCTTC.

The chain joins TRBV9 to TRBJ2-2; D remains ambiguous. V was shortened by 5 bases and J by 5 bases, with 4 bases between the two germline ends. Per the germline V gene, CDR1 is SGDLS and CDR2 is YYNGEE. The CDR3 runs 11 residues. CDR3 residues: CASSQTGELFF. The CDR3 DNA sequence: TGTGCCAGCAGTCAGACCGGGGAGCTGTTTTTT.